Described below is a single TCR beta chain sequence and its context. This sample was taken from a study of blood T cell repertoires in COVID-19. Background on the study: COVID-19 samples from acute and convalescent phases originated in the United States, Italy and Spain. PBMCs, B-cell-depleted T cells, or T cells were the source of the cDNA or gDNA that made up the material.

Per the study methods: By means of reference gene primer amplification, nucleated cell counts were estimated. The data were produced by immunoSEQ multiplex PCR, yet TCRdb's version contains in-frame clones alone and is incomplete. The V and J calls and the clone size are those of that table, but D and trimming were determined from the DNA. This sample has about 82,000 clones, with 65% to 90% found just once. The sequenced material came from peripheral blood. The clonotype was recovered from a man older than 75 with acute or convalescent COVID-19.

CDR3 nucleotide sequence: TGTGCCTGGCTCGGACAGGGTCTTAATGAAAAACTGTTTTTT. It encodes CAWLGQGLNEKLFF. The chain carries TRBV30 and TRBJ1-4; the match to TRBD1 covers 8 bases. Germline V CDR1 and CDR2: GTSNPN, SVGIG (reference sequence). With V trimmed by 5 bases and J by 4 bases, 6 bases remained unmatched. The CDR3 contains 14 residues. Full variable domain (remainder filled in from reference TRBV30 and TRBJ1-4): SQTIHQWPATLVQPVGSPLSLECTVEGTSNPNLYWYRQAAGRGLQLLFYSVGIGQISSEVPQNLSASRPQDRQFILSSKKLLLSDSGFYLCAWLGQGLNEKLFFGSGTQLSVL.